This T cell receptor (beta chain) originates from a study of neurological immune-mediated disorders. This clonotype was detected once. TCRdb redid the calling of the 5' RACE reads with MiXCR, one entry per CDR3 protein. Of about 59,000 distinct CDR3 sequences in the sample, roughly 3.3% were seen once. Germline CDR1 MDHEN, CDR2 SYDVKM. The CDR3 length is 13 residues. V was shortened by 3 bases and J by 0 bases, with 5 bases between the two germline ends. V and J are TRBV28 and TRBJ2-5; D not resolved. Material for sequencing was PBMCs. This clonotype was sampled from a woman in her twenties or thirties with multiple sclerosis. CDR3 sequence: CASSLGNQETQYF. CDR3 bases: TGTGCCAGCAGTTTGGGGAACCAAGAGACCCAGTACTTC.